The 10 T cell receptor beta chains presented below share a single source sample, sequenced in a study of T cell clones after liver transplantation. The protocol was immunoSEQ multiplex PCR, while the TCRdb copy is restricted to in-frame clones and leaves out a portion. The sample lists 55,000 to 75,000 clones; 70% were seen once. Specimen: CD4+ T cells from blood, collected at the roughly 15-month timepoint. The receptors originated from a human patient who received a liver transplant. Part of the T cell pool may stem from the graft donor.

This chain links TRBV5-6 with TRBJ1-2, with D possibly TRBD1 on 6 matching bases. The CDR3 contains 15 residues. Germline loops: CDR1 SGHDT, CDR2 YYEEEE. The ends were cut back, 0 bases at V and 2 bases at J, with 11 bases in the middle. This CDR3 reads CASSLVVGANYGYTF. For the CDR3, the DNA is TGTGCCAGCAGCTTGGTTGTGGGGGCAAACTATGGCTACACCTTC.

CDR3 bases: TGTGCCAGCAGCTTAGAGGCTTCAGGGGGCGGCGGCTACACCTTC. Translated: CASSLEASGGGGYTF. V gene TRBV7-9 combines with J gene TRBJ1-2, with 8 positions matching TRBD1. V lost 1 base to trimming and J lost 8 bases; unmatched junction nucleotides: 9. The CDR3 totals 15 residues. Germline V CDR1 and CDR2: SEHNR, FQNEAQ (reference sequence).

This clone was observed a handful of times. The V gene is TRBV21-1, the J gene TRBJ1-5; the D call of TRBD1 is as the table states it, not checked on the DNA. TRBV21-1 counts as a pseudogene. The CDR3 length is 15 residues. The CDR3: CASSKQGGSNQPQHF. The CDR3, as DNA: TGTGCCAGCAGCAAACAGGGCGGTAGCAATCAGCCCCAGCATTTT.

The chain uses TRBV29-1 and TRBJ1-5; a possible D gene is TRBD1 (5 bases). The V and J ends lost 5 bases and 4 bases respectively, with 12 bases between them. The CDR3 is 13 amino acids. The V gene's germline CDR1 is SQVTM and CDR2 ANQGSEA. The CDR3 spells CSVKGEWNQPQHF. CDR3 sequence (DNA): TGCAGCGTTAAAGGGGAATGGAATCAGCCCCAGCATTTT.

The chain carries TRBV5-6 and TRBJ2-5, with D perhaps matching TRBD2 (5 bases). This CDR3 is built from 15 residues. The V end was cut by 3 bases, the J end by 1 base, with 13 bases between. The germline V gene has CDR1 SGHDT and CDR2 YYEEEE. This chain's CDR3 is CASSSPPAGQETQYF. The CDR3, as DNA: TGTGCCAGCAGCTCCCCCCCCGCGGGCCAAGAGACCCAGTACTTC.

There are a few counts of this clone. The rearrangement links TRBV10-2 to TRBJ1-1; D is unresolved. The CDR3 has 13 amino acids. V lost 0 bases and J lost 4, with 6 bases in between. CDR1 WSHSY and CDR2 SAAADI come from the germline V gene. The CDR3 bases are TGCGCCAGCAGTGAGTCCGGGTTCACTGAAGCTTTCTTT. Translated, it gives CASSESGFTEAFF.

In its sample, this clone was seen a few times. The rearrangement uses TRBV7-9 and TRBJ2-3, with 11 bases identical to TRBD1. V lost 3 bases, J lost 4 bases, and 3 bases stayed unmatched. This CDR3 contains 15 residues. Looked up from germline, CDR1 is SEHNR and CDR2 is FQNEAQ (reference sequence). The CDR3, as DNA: TGTGCCAGCAGCTTTTTGGGACAGGGGGCAGATACGCAGTATTTT. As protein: CASSFLGQGADTQYF.

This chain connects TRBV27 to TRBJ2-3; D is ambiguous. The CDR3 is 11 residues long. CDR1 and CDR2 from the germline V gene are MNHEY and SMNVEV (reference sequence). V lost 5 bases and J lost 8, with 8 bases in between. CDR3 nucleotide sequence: TGTGCCAGCAGTCCCTGGGCTACGCAGTATTTT. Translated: CASSPWATQYF.

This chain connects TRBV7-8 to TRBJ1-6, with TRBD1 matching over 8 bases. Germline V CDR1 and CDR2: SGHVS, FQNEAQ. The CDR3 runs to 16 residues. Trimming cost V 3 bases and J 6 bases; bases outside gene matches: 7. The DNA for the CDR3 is TGTGCCAGCAGCTTCCCAGGGGGCGCCGGTAATTCACCCCTCCACTTT. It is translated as CASSFPGGAGNSPLHF.

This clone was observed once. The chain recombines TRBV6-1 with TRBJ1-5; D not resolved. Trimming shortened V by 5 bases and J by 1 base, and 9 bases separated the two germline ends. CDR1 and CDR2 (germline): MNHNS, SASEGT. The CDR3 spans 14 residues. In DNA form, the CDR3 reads TGTGCCAGCAGTACTGACTGGAGCAATCAGCCCCAGCATTTT. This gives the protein CASSTDWSNQPQHF.